Shown below are 29 T cell receptor beta chains from a single sample sequenced in a study of molecular identifiers for immune sequencing clone quantification. TCRdb reanalysed the PCR reads using MiXCR and keeps one entry per CDR3 protein. The sample gives approximately 630,000 distinct CDR3 sequences, approximately 24% of which show up once; 0.78% is in the top ten. The sample consisted of naive CD8+ T cells from blood, with Jurkat cell RNA spiked in. This sample's subset: FACS-sorted CD8+CD4-CCR7+CD45RA+ naive T cells. The source is a human donor in good health. Some libraries in this study had Jurkat cell RNA spiked in.

The chain joins TRBV10-3 to TRBJ2-3, with TRBD2 identical over 14 bases. V shed 6 bases and J 2 bases; nucleotides not matched to a gene: 7. The germline CDR1 and CDR2 sequences are ENHRY and SYGVKD. The CDR3 runs to 17 residues. The CDR3 nucleotides are TGTGCCATCAGCTCAGGGACTAGCGGGGGACCCACAGATACGCAGTATTTT. Amino acid sequence: CAISSGTSGGPTDTQYF.

This clonotype has a count of ten or more. The chain has TRBV4-2 and TRBJ1-1; no firm D call. CDR1 is LGHNA and CDR2 is YNFKEQ in the germline V gene. V was pared by 0 bases and J by 0 bases, with 8 bases between. The CDR3 loop spans 15 amino acids. The CDR3 bases are TGTGCCAGCAGCCAAGAATCCGGTTTGAACACTGAAGCTTTCTTT. Encoded protein: CASSQESGLNTEAFF.

Many counts were recorded for this clonotype. Here the CDR3 reads CSARDLGGPGANVLTF. In DNA, the CDR3 is TGCAGTGCTAGAGATCTTGGGGGGCCTGGGGCCAACGTCCTGACTTTC. This chain connects TRBV20-1 to TRBJ2-6, with D tentatively TRBD1 or TRBD2 (6 bases each). Trimming pared 0 bases from V and 2 bases from J, leaving 11 bases between. CDR1 and CDR2 (germline): DFQATT, SNEGSKA (reference sequence). This CDR3 is built from 16 residues.

The chain has TRBV24-1 and TRBJ2-1; no firm D call. The CDR3 has 13 residues. V was shortened by 7 bases and J by 4 bases, with 10 bases between the two germline ends. The germline CDR1 and CDR2 sequences are KGHDR and SFDVKD. The CDR3 DNA reads TGTGCCACCAGCCTTTCTACTTACAATGAGCAGTTCTTC. Translation: CATSLSTYNEQFF.

This clonotype was counted a few times. This chain's CDR3 is CASSQGHTIYASTDTQYF. The CDR3 nucleotides read TGTGCCAGCAGCCAAGGACACACCATATACGCTAGCACAGATACGCAGTATTTT. The chain combines TRBV3-1 with TRBJ2-3, with D hard to call. CDR1 is LGHDT, CDR2 YNNKEL, per germline (reference sequence). The length of the CDR3 is 18 residues. Trimming removed 1 base from V and 0 bases from J, with 17 bases in between.

V and J are TRBV7-9 and TRBJ1-1, with a possible D match to TRBD1 (5 bases). V lost 1 base and J lost 10, with 10 bases in between. Germline CDR1 is SEHNR and CDR2 is FQNEAQ (reference sequence). This CDR3 is built from 12 residues. CDR3 residues: CASSLGLTAAFF. The CDR3 region has the DNA TGTGCCAGCAGCTTAGGGCTGACAGCAGCTTTCTTT.

This clonotype was counted many times. The rearrangement uses TRBV20-1 and TRBJ2-7; D remains ambiguous. The V end lost 0 bases, the J end lost 0 bases, and 12 bases lay between the germline ends. This CDR3 region has 15 residues. Germline V lookup: CDR1 DFQATT, CDR2 SNEGSKA (reference sequence). CDR3 protein: CSARDLRQSSYEQYF. Here the CDR3 DNA reads TGCAGTGCTAGAGATCTGCGGCAGTCCTCCTACGAGCAGTACTTC.

This clonotype was recorded a few times. V and J are TRBV4-1 and TRBJ1-6, with D perhaps matching TRBD1 (6 bases). CDR3 length equals 15 residues. Trimming shortened V by 3 bases and J by 5 bases, and 11 bases separated the two germline ends. Looked up from germline, CDR1 is MGHRA and CDR2 is YSYEKL. The CDR3 protein is CASSHGQRNNSPLHF. In DNA, the CDR3 is TGCGCCAGCAGCCACGGACAGAGGAATAATTCACCCCTCCACTTT.

The CDR3 DNA is TGTGCCAGCAGCATGGGGACGAGGACTGAAGCTTTCTTT. Its protein product is CASSMGTRTEAFF. The J gene is TRBJ1-1, the V gene TRBV9, with D maybe TRBD1 (5 bases). Trimming removed 4 bases from V and 5 bases from J, with 12 bases in between. The CDR3 is made up of 13 amino acids. From germline, CDR1 is SGDLS and CDR2 YYNGEE.

This clonotype occurred many times. The chain employs TRBV4-3 and TRBJ2-1, with TRBD2 identical over 7 bases. CDR1 and CDR2 (germline): LGHNA, YSLEER. The CDR3 covers 16 residues. J gave up 5 bases and V 3 bases, and 10 bases lay outside the gene matches. The CDR3 here is CASSHERTSRNNEQFF. CDR3 DNA: TGCGCCAGCAGCCACGAAAGGACTAGTCGCAACAATGAGCAGTTCTTC.

The genes are TRBV18 and TRBJ2-2; 9 bases agree with TRBD2. CDR1 and CDR2 from the germline V gene are KGHSH and LQKENI. After removal of 0 bases from V and 6 bases from J, the junction contained 5 bases not matched to a gene. The CDR3 extends over 16 amino acids. DNA for the CDR3: TGTGCCAGCTCACCACCGACTAGCGGCACGTCCGGGGAGCTGTTTTTT. Protein: CASSPPTSGTSGELFF. Drawing the rest from reference TRBV18 and TRBJ2-2, the complete variable domain is NAGVMQNPRHLVRRRGQEARLRCSPMKGHSHVYWYRQLPEEGLKFMVYLQKENIIDESGMPKERFSAEFPKEGPSILRIQQVVRGDSAAYFCASSPPTSGTSGELFFGEGSRLTVL.

This clonotype was counted a few times. The gene calls are TRBV7-9 and TRBJ2-7; 12 bases map to TRBD1. The CDR3 length is 19 residues. Per the germline V gene, CDR1 is SEHNR and CDR2 is FQNEAQ (reference sequence). V lost 3 bases and J lost 6; bases outside the gene matches: 18. The CDR3 is CASSFSPGTGGSLGREQYF. The CDR3 DNA follows: TGTGCCAGCAGCTTCTCTCCTGGGACAGGGGGCTCCCTAGGTCGCGAGCAGTACTTC.

As for this clonotype: At one end the junction does not follow the germline gene, possibly because of a read error. The V gene is TRBV3-1, the J gene TRBJ2-7; D tentatively fits TRBD1 or TRBD2 (5 bases each). In germline, CDR1 is LGHDT, CDR2 YNNKEL (reference sequence). This CDR3 spans 13 amino acids. CDR3 in DNA: TGTGCCAGCAGCCCCGGGACGTCGCACGAGCAGTGCTTC. Its protein is CASSPGTSHEQCF.

This clonotype has just a few counts. The chain uses TRBV12-3 or TRBV12-4 and TRBJ2-7, with 10 bases aligning to TRBD1. With V trimmed by 2 bases and J by 5 bases, 9 bases remained unmatched. The CDR3 is made up of 16 amino acids. The chain's CDR3 is CASSLTGTGALNEQYF. The CDR3 nucleotides are TGTGCCAGCAGTTTAACAGGGACAGGGGCCCTGAACGAGCAGTACTTC.

This clonotype was seen many times. The chain is built from TRBV6-2 or TRBV6-3 and TRBJ1-1; the D is unclear. CDR1 is MNHEY, CDR2 SVGEGT, per germline. Between the trimmed V and J ends, which lost 5 bases and 1 base, there was a span of 14 bases. The CDR3 is 15 residues long. The CDR3 nucleotides read TGTGCCAGCAGTCTCCTGGCGACTCGGAACACTGAAGCTTTCTTT. The encoded protein is CASSLLATRNTEAFF.

The rearrangement links TRBV13 to TRBJ2-2; D is possibly TRBD2 (6 bases). CDR3 length: 14 amino acids. V lost 0 bases and J lost 6, with 8 bases in between. Germline-derived CDR1 and CDR2 are PRHDT and FYEKMQ (reference sequence). CDR3 region: CASSLGSGAGELFF. CDR3 bases: TGTGCCAGCAGCTTAGGCTCGGGGGCCGGGGAGCTGTTTTTT. The full variable domain, completed using reference TRBV13 and TRBJ2-2, is AAGVIQSPRHLIKEKRETATLKCYPIPRHDTVYWYQQGPGQDPQFLISFYEKMQSDKGSIPDRFSAQQFSDYHSELNMSSLELGDSALYFCASSLGSGAGELFFGEGSRLTVL.

This clonotype was detected only once. A much larger clonotype is one base distant, so this may be a read error. The CDR3 sequence: CASGPGTSRQYF. Here the CDR3 DNA reads TGTGCCAGCGGTCCCGGGACTAGCAGGCAGTATTTT. This sequence joins TRBV12-3 or TRBV12-4 and TRBJ2-3; 9 positions agree with TRBD2. With 8 bases clipped from V and 11 bases from J, the junction kept 8 bases outside the gene matches. The length of the CDR3 is 12 residues.

This clonotype has at least ten counts. The chain carries TRBV6-6 and TRBJ1-1; D possibly corresponds to TRBD1 (6 bases). CDR1 and CDR2 (germline): MNHNY, SVGAGI (reference sequence). V gave up 6 bases and J gave up 9 bases, with 11 bases separating them. CDR3 size: 11 residues. The CDR3 DNA sequence: TGTGCCAGCAGATACAGGGACAAAGCTTTCTTT. Protein: CASRYRDKAFF.

This clonotype occurred a few times. This chain connects TRBV18 to TRBJ2-1, with D perhaps matching TRBD2 (5 bases). The CDR3 runs to 13 residues. CDR1 is KGHSH and CDR2 is LQKENI in the germline V gene. With 3 bases removed from V and 8 bases from J, the gap between germline ends came to 11 bases. The CDR3 DNA follows: TGTGCCAGCTCACCGTCCGGGGTTGATGAGCAGTTCTTC. Translated, it gives CASSPSGVDEQFF.

About this clonotype: Germline and junction disagree at one end, which may indicate a read error. V and J are TRBV20-1 and TRBJ2-3; 11 bases align to TRBD1. The CDR3 contains 16 residues. Per the germline V gene, CDR1 is DFQATT and CDR2 is SNEGSKA (reference sequence). This CDR3 reads CSGRAGTGGGPDTRYF. The CDR3 bases are TGCAGTGGTAGAGCGGGGACAGGGGGTGGGCCAGATACGCGGTATTTT.

This clonotype was detected many times. The V and J genes are TRBV13 and TRBJ1-1; D is unresolved. In germline, CDR1 is PRHDT, CDR2 FYEKMQ (reference sequence). Between the trimmed V and J ends, which lost 5 bases and 7 bases, there was a span of 8 bases. The CDR3 length is 11 residues. DNA of the CDR3: TGTGCCAGCAGCGTAGACGGTGAAGCTTTCTTT. It codes for CASSVDGEAFF.

This clonotype has a single count. This chain uses TRBV30 with TRBJ2-5; tentatively, D is TRBD2 (6 bases). Germline loops: CDR1 GTSNPN, CDR2 SVGIG (reference sequence). This CDR3 has 14 amino acids. Trimming left V 1 base short and J 5 bases short, with 14 bases between. Here the CDR3 DNA reads TGTGCCTGGAGTGGCTCGGGAGTCGGGGAGACCCAGTACTTC. This translates into CAWSGSGVGETQYF.

A few counts support this clonotype. The rearrangement links TRBV14 to TRBJ1-4; D remains ambiguous. V lost 3 bases to trimming and J lost 7 bases, with 15 bases between them. Germline CDR1 and CDR2: SGHDN and FVKESK. This CDR3 is built from 15 residues. The CDR3 nucleotides are TGTGCCAGCAGCCAGGCAGAAACCAGCGGTGAAAAACTGTTTTTT. Translating gives CASSQAETSGEKLFF.

The genes are TRBV7-6 and TRBJ2-1, with 9 bases matching TRBD1. This CDR3 has 14 residues. The germline V gene has CDR1 SGHVS and CDR2 FNYEAQ. Trimming removed 5 bases from V and 8 bases from J; junction bases left unmatched: 7. CDR3 bases: TGTGCCAGCAGCGTCCACAGGGGGCAGGATGAGCAGTTCTTC. Its translation is CASSVHRGQDEQFF.

There are many counts of this clonotype. V gene TRBV4-3 combines with J gene TRBJ2-2; perhaps TRBD1 as D (5 bases). Germline CDR1 is LGHNA and CDR2 is YSLEER. The CDR3 contains 15 residues. V lost 3 bases, J lost 0 bases, and 8 bases lay in between. The CDR3 here is CASSQDTSNTGELFF. CDR3 in DNA: TGCGCCAGCAGCCAGGACACTTCGAACACCGGGGAGCTGTTTTTT.

For this clonotype: Just one base apart from a much larger clone, this may be a read error. CDR3 amino acids: CASSLSQYTEAVF. In DNA, the CDR3 is TGCGCCAGCAGCTTATCTCAGTACACTGAAGCTGTCTTT. The chain has TRBV5-1 and TRBJ1-1, with D hard to call. Looked up from germline, CDR1 is SGHRS and CDR2 is YFSETQ. This CDR3 is 13 amino acids long.

In this sample, this clonotype turned up many times. V is TRBV29-1 and J is TRBJ2-1; unclear D gene. The CDR3 has 13 amino acids. Germline CDR1 is SQVTM and CDR2 is ANQGSEA. V lost 6 bases, J lost 0 bases, and 9 bases lay in between. CDR3 DNA sequence: TGCAGCGTCCTCCCCGCCTCCTACAATGAGCAGTTCTTC. This encodes CSVLPASYNEQFF.

Only a few counts were recorded for this clonotype. This chain joins TRBV19 and TRBJ1-1, with 8 bases identical to TRBD1. V lost 7 bases to trimming and J lost 1 base; unmatched junction nucleotides: 8. Germline CDR1 is LNHDA and CDR2 is SQIVND (reference sequence). The CDR3 spans 15 residues. The CDR3 loop is CASTAGGMKNTEAFF. For the CDR3, the DNA is TGTGCCAGTACCGCAGGGGGCATGAAGAACACTGAAGCTTTCTTT.

The genes are TRBV9 and TRBJ1-1; weak D call: TRBD1 (6 bases). V was trimmed by 0 bases and J by 1 base, leaving 19 bases between them. Germline V gene data show CDR1 as SGDLS and CDR2 as YYNGEE. The CDR3 loop spans 18 amino acids. CDR3 nucleotides: TGTGCCAGCAGCGTAGTCCGAGCCGGCCAGGGGTCGAACACTGAAGCTTTCTTT. Amino acids: CASSVVRAGQGSNTEAFF. Full variable domain (missing parts from reference TRBV9 and TRBJ1-1): DSGVTQTPKHLITATGQRVTLRCSPRSGDLSVYWYQQSLDQGLQFLIQYYNGEERAKGNILERFSAQQFPDLHSELNLSSLELGDSALYFCASSVVRAGQGSNTEAFFGQGTRLTVV.